This T cell receptor beta chain comes out of a study of cytomegalovirus exposure and HLA in healthy donors. The study drew the donors from its roughly 120-subject validation cohort, separate from the roughly 670-subject first cohort. The data were produced by immunoSEQ multiplex PCR, yet TCRdb's version contains in-frame clones alone and is incomplete. The sample includes around 200,000 clones, about 80% of them seen just once. The clonotype originates from a woman between 18 and 30 years old in good health and CMV-seropositive. Sequenced input: PBMCs.

In DNA form, the CDR3 reads TGTGCCAGCTCACCATTCACAGAGGGGGAGCTGTTTTTT. It yields the protein CASSPFTEGELFF. The rearrangement joins TRBV18 to TRBJ2-2; D gene unclear. Trimming pared 2 bases from V and 8 bases from J, leaving 9 bases between. Germline loops: CDR1 KGHSH, CDR2 LQKENI. CDR3 length equals 13 residues. Supplemented by reference TRBV18 and TRBJ2-2, the full variable domain reads NAGVMQNPRHLVRRRGQEARLRCSPMKGHSHVYWYRQLPEEGLKFMVYLQKENIIDESGMPKERFSAEFPKEGPSILRIQQVVRGDSAAYFCASSPFTEGELFFGEGSRLTVL.